This TCR beta chain was recovered during a study of Ad26.COV2.S vaccination and SARS-CoV-2 variants. Study overall: Into the muscle, Ad26.COV2.S was dosed once or twice, 56 days apart. Broader study findings: The study found higher spike-specific TCR breadth in vaccine than placebo recipients. Substantial post-vaccination breadth of spike-specific CD8+ and CD4+ T cell responses was reported.

Treatment of the sample: roughly 19 received Ad26.COV2.S at low or high dose, single or two shots; a few received placebo; per-sample allocation not given. It was on day 63 after the first vaccine or placebo injection that samples were taken. This clone turned up a few times. The antigen is not known. This CDR3 is built from 15 residues. Trimming took 1 base from V and 4 from J; bases not matched to a gene: 3. Germline V gene sequence: CDR1 MNHNS, CDR2 SASEGT. Measured with immunoSEQ multiplex PCR; TCRdb has only the in-frame clones, and not every one. The top ten clones hold 2.5% to 3.5% of a sample with a few hundred thousand clones, about 87% of them seen once.

Sequencing used peripheral blood, obtained in a trial of Ad26.COV2.S vaccine versus placebo. The chain uses TRBV6-1 and TRBJ2-3; 9 positions agree with TRBD1. The TCR originated in a person aged 18-65 years who received the Ad26.COV2.S COVID-19 vaccine or a placebo. CDR3 DNA sequence: TGTGCCAGCAGTGAAGGGACAGGGGCCCCAGATACGCAGTATTTT. Encoded protein: CASSEGTGAPDTQYF.